This T cell receptor beta chain was recorded in a study of blood T cell repertoires in COVID-19. Using immunoSEQ multiplex PCR, the repertoire was profiled, and TCRdb retains in-frame clones only, with some absent. The top ten clones hold 2.5% to 3% of a sample with 200,000 or so clones, about 88% of them seen once. The trim removed 4 bases at V and 4 bases at J, leaving 5 bases unmatched. CDR3 size: 14 residues. The germline gives CDR1 PRHDT, CDR2 FYEKMQ (reference sequence). The chain recombines TRBV13 with TRBJ2-5, with TRBD1 matching over 8 bases. The source material was PBMCs or T cells enriched from blood (not recorded which). The TCR was taken from a woman aged 25 to 45 who had recovered from COVID-19. The CDR3 sequence: CASSSTGAIETQYF. In DNA, the CDR3 is TGTGCCAGCAGCTCGACAGGGGCGATAGAGACCCAGTACTTC.